Below are 19 T cell receptor beta chains sequenced from a single sample in a study of cytomegalovirus exposure and HLA in healthy donors (dated by TCRdb to about 2017). The library was generated by the immunoSEQ multiplex PCR assay. The multiplex PCR relied on a mix of 60 forward primers for TCR Vbeta segments and 13 reverse primers for TCR Jbeta segments. The source is immuneACCESS, and TCRdb retained only in-frame sequences with V and J called. Part of the clones is not carried over; for the studies checked, unresolved V genes explain less than half of this, and the remainder is unexplained. The sample includes roughly 150,000 clones, with roughly 80% observed a single time. 7.5% to 9% of the sample goes to the ten largest clones. Sequenced: PBMCs. Receptors were obtained from a male donor in good health and CMV-seropositive.

J is TRBJ1-4 and V is TRBV2; D gene unclear. The CDR3 runs 17 residues. Per germline, CDR1 SNHLY and CDR2 FYNNEI. The ends were cut back, 2 bases at V and 3 bases at J, with 16 bases in the middle. CDR3 nucleotide sequence: TGTGCCAGCAGTGAATGGATACCCAAAGAGGCTAATGAAAAACTGTTTTTT. The encoded protein is CASSEWIPKEANEKLFF. Based on the CDR3 plus reference TRBV2 and TRBJ1-4, the full variable domain is EPEVTQTPSHQVTQMGQEVILRCVPISNHLYFYWYRQILGQKVEFLVSFYNNEISEKSEIFDDQFSVERPDGSNFTLKIRSTKLEDSAMYFCASSEWIPKEANEKLFFGSGTQLSVL.

CDR3 residues: CASSQAHRESYEQYF. CDR3 bases: TGCGCCAGCAGCCAAGCTCACAGGGAATCCTACGAGCAGTACTTC. The chain is built from TRBV4-1 and TRBJ2-7; weak D call: TRBD1 (6 bases). Trimming removed 1 base from V and 1 base from J, with 11 bases in between. This CDR3 is built from 15 residues. Germline V gene lookup returns CDR1 MGHRA and CDR2 YSYEKL.

The gene calls are TRBV25-1 and TRBJ1-1; 8 bases fit TRBD1. The CDR3 has 16 amino acids. With 5 bases clipped from V and 0 bases from J, the junction kept 8 bases outside the gene matches. Germline V lookup: CDR1 MGHDK, CDR2 SYGVNS. The CDR3 coding sequence is TGTGCCAGCAGTCCCTCACCGACAGGGGTGAACACTGAAGCTTTCTTT. Protein sequence: CASSPSPTGVNTEAFF. Full variable domain (remainder filled in from reference TRBV25-1 and TRBJ1-1): EADIYQTPRYLVIGTGKKITLECSQTMGHDKMYWYQQDPGMELHLIHYSYGVNSTEKGDLSSESTVSRIRTEHFPLTLESARPSHTSQYLCASSPSPTGVNTEAFFGQGTRLTVV.

This sequence joins TRBV7-7 and TRBJ2-3; maybe TRBD1 (5 bases). Germline values: CDR1 SSHAT, CDR2 FNYEAQ (reference sequence). This CDR3 is built from 15 residues. Trimming left V 1 base short and J 5 bases short, with 13 bases between. CDR3 DNA sequence: TGTGCCAGCAGCTTAGGGCCAGGGCCACGAGATACGCAGTATTTT. It translates to CASSLGPGPRDTQYF.

The CDR3 reads CASSVGGGTGGELFF. CDR3 sequence (DNA): TGTGCCAGCAGCGTTGGGGGGGGAACAGGCGGGGAGCTGTTTTTT. This chain connects TRBV9 to TRBJ2-2; 7 bases map to TRBD2. The V gene's germline CDR1 is SGDLS and CDR2 YYNGEE. The CDR3 consists of 15 residues. Trimming at V came to 2 bases and at J to 7 bases, leaving 8 bases not matched to a gene.

The chain links TRBV30 to TRBJ2-2; 13 bases line up with TRBD2. V shed 0 bases, J shed 3 bases, and the junction held 7 bases outside the gene matches. The CDR3 extends over 18 amino acids. Per the germline V gene, CDR1 is GTSNPN and CDR2 is SVGIG (reference sequence). DNA of the CDR3: TGTGCCTGGAGTGTACTACTAGCGGGAGGGTGGGACACCGGGGAGCTGTTTTTT. The encoded protein is CAWSVLLAGGWDTGELFF.

The chain carries TRBV5-4 and TRBJ2-3; TRBD2 aligns across 13 bases. Germline CDR1 SGHNT, CDR2 YYREEE (reference sequence). The CDR3 is 17 amino acids. V dropped 0 bases and J dropped 0; count of bases not matched to a gene: 1. CDR3 protein: CASSLGGLAGSTDTQYF. The CDR3 region has the DNA TGTGCCAGCAGCTTGGGGGGACTAGCGGGAAGCACAGATACGCAGTATTTT.

The chain employs TRBV11-2 and TRBJ1-1; 8 bases fit TRBD1. CDR1 and CDR2 (germline): SGHAT, FQNNGV. The CDR3 runs to 14 residues. The junction had 4 bases not matched to a gene; V was cut back by 3 bases and J by 4 bases. The CDR3 DNA sequence: TGTGCCAGCAGCTTCGGACAGGGTGGCACTGAAGCTTTCTTT. Translating it yields CASSFGQGGTEAFF. The full variable domain, its missing parts supplied by reference TRBV11-2 and TRBJ1-1, is EAGVAQSPRYKIIEKRQSVAFWCNPISGHATLYWYQQILGQGPKLLIQFQNNGVVDDSQLPKDRFSAERLKGVDSTLKIQPAKLEDSAVYLCASSFGQGGTEAFFGQGTRLTVV.

This clone was observed a single time. The chain combines TRBV11-2 with TRBJ1-2; no firm D call. V shed 3 bases and J shed 7 bases, with 12 bases lying between them. This CDR3 spans 13 amino acids. The germline V gene has CDR1 SGHAT and CDR2 FQNNGV. CDR3 sequence: CASSLVRGGGYTF. CDR3 DNA: TGTGCCAGCAGCTTGGTCCGCGGTGGTGGCTACACCTTC.

The genes are TRBV4-3 and TRBJ1-1, with a weak D call TRBD1 (6 bases). V dropped 5 bases and J dropped 1 base, with 11 bases sitting between them. Looked up from germline, CDR1 is LGHNA and CDR2 is YSLEER. The CDR3 is 14 amino acids. CDR3 nucleotides: TGCGCCAGCAGCGAGGGACATACGAACACTGAAGCTTTCTTT. Translated: CASSEGHTNTEAFF.

This clone has a single count. V is TRBV15 and J is TRBJ1-1, with 7 bases that match TRBD1. Germline lookup yields CDR1 LNHNV and CDR2 YYDKDF (reference sequence). The CDR3 runs to 18 residues. The V gene end was trimmed by 1 base and the J gene end by 1 base; junction bases not matched to a gene: 12. CDR3 DNA sequence: TGTGCCACCAGCAGAGGGAACAGGGGATACAATTCGAACACTGAAGCTTTCTTT. Protein: CATSRGNRGYNSNTEAFF.

The rearrangement links TRBV7-9 to TRBJ1-4; tentative D call: TRBD1 (6 bases). Trimming took 4 bases from V and 7 from J, leaving 13 bases between them. This CDR3 is 14 amino acids long. CDR1 and CDR2 from the germline V gene are SEHNR and FQNEAQ (reference sequence). The CDR3 bases are TGTGCCAGCAGCTCCCAGGGGTCGGGTGAAAAACTGTTTTTT. Translated, it gives CASSSQGSGEKLFF. The full variable domain, rest sourced from reference TRBV7-9 and TRBJ1-4, is DTGVSQNPRHKITKRGQNVTFRCDPISEHNRLYWYRQTLGQGPEFLTYFQNEAQLEKSRLLSDRFSAERPKGSFSTLEIQRTEQGDSAMYLCASSSQGSGEKLFFGSGTQLSVL.

This rearrangement joins TRBV6-1 to TRBJ1-1, with no clear D. V lost 1 base, J lost 4 bases, and 13 bases lay in between. This CDR3 is built from 15 residues. From germline, CDR1 is MNHNS and CDR2 SASEGT. DNA for the CDR3: TGTGCCAGCAGTGAAGTTGTGGGCGCGGGCACTGAAGCTTTCTTT. This codes for CASSEVVGAGTEAFF.

DNA of the CDR3: TGTGCCAGCAACCGCCGGGAGAATAATTCACCCCTCCACTTT. The encoded protein is CASNRRENNSPLHF. The chain couples TRBV25-1 to TRBJ1-6; D remains unclear. Trimming pared 7 bases from V and 5 bases from J, leaving 12 bases between. Looked up from germline, CDR1 is MGHDK and CDR2 is SYGVNS. This CDR3 has 14 amino acids. Full variable domain (outside the CDR3, taken from reference TRBV25-1 and TRBJ1-6): EADIYQTPRYLVIGTGKKITLECSQTMGHDKMYWYQQDPGMELHLIHYSYGVNSTEKGDLSSESTVSRIRTEHFPLTLESARPSHTSQYLCASNRRENNSPLHFGNGTRLTVT.

This sequence joins TRBV10-1 and TRBJ2-2; TRBD1 aligns across 7 bases. Germline assignment: CDR1 WNHNN and CDR2 SYGVQD (reference sequence). The CDR3 has 15 amino acids. V shed 4 bases and J 4 bases; nucleotides not matched to a gene: 6. In nucleotides, the CDR3 is TGCGCCAGCAGTGTTGGGGGACAGCCCACCGGGGAGCTGTTTTTT. Translating gives CASSVGGQPTGELFF.

Points on this clone: Other DNA sequences in this sample translate to the same CDR3. The chain links TRBV28 to TRBJ1-5; D gene ambiguous. The CDR3 spans 15 residues. Germline assignment: CDR1 MDHEN and CDR2 SYDVKM. Trimming shortened V by 3 bases and J by 2 bases, and 11 bases separated the two germline ends. CDR3 in DNA: TGTGCCAGCAGTTTGACGGGTGGAGGCAATCAGCCCCAGCATTTT. Protein sequence: CASSLTGGGNQPQHF.

The chain employs TRBV7-9 and TRBJ2-7; the D gene is possibly TRBD1 (6 bases). Germline V gene data show CDR1 as SEHNR and CDR2 as FQNEAQ (reference sequence). The CDR3 sequence is 14 residues long. V dropped 2 bases and J dropped 1 base, with 9 bases sitting between them. DNA for the CDR3: TGTGCCAGCAGCTTAATGGACAGTTCCTACGAGCAGTACTTC. It specifies CASSLMDSSYEQYF.

V is TRBV11-2 and J is TRBJ1-4; 8 bases align to TRBD1. V dropped 5 bases and J dropped 6; count of bases not matched to a gene: 8. The CDR3 totals 15 residues. Germline lookup yields CDR1 SGHAT and CDR2 FQNNGV. DNA for the CDR3: TGTGCCAGCAGCGAAGCAGGGGGCTTACATGAAAAACTGTTTTTT. Its translation: CASSEAGGLHEKLFF.

The CDR3 bases are TGTGCCAGCAGCGGGGACAGGAGCTCCTACAATGAGCAGTTCTTC. It is translated as CASSGDRSSYNEQFF. The genes are TRBV6-5 and TRBJ2-1; 8 bases match TRBD1. This CDR3 spans 15 amino acids. V lost 6 bases and J lost 0; bases outside the gene matches: 4. Germline assignment: CDR1 MNHEY and CDR2 SVGAGI.